These 25 T cell receptor beta chains came from one sample sequenced in a study of early T cells in non-severe SARS-CoV-2 infection. TCRdb used MiXCR to reprocess the 5' RACE reads, holding one entry per CDR3 protein. The sample contains about 80,000 distinct CDR3 sequences, 11% of which appear only once. Sequencing was performed on whole blood. These receptors were taken from an adult who was a healthcare worker with PCR-confirmed SARS-CoV-2 infection or an uninfected control (not recorded which).

The J gene is TRBJ2-3, the V gene TRBV11-2; D is ambiguous. CDR1 is SGHAT, CDR2 FQNNGV, per germline. V dropped 1 base and J dropped 3 bases, with 8 bases sitting between them. The CDR3 runs 14 residues. CDR3 amino acids: CASSLVGRTDTQYF. The CDR3 region has the DNA TGTGCCAGCAGCTTAGTAGGCCGGACAGATACGCAGTATTTT.

In DNA form, the CDR3 reads TGCAGTGCCCCCCCTAATCCGGGGAACTATGGCTACACCTTC. Translated: CSAPPNPGNYGYTF. The genes are TRBV20-1 and TRBJ1-2; D remains unclear. This CDR3 region has 14 residues. Trimming removed 6 bases from V and 2 bases from J, with 16 bases in between. In germline, CDR1 is DFQATT, CDR2 SNEGSKA (reference sequence).

This clonotype was recorded many times. The J gene is TRBJ2-1, the V gene TRBV11-3; weak D call: TRBD2 (5 bases). CDR1 is SGHNT, CDR2 YENEEA, per germline. V was pared by 2 bases and J by 1 base, with 12 bases between. The CDR3 sequence is 16 residues long. In DNA, the CDR3 is TGTGCCAGCAGCTTAAACCAGGACTTATCCTACAATGAGCAGTTCTTC. Amino acid sequence: CASSLNQDLSYNEQFF. Variable domain in full (rest from reference TRBV11-3 and TRBJ2-1): EAGVVQSPRYKIIEKKQPVAFWCNPISGHNTLYWYLQNLGQGPELLIRYENEEAVDDSQLPKDRFSAERLKGVDSTLKIQPAELGDSAVYLCASSLNQDLSYNEQFFGPGTRLTVL.

This clonotype was seen only a few times. The chain carries TRBV6-5 and TRBJ2-5, with D tentatively TRBD1 (7 bases). The CDR3 has 15 residues. V was trimmed by 2 bases and J by 5 bases, leaving 15 bases between them. Germline-derived CDR1 and CDR2 are MNHEY and SVGAGI. This chain's CDR3 is CASSYATGAGETQYF. The CDR3 DNA sequence: TGTGCCAGCAGTTACGCCACAGGGGCGGGGGAGACCCAGTACTTC.

The chain recombines TRBV6-5 with TRBJ1-3; no clear D. In germline, CDR1 is MNHEY, CDR2 SVGAGI. V lost 2 bases and J 0 bases, leaving 8 bases between the germline ends. The length of the CDR3 is 15 residues. DNA for the CDR3: TGTGCCAGCAGTTACGAGTTTACCTCTGGAAACACCATATATTTT. This codes for CASSYEFTSGNTIYF.

At least ten counts were recorded for this clonotype. V and J are TRBV6-2 or TRBV6-3 and TRBJ1-2; D not certain. V was pared by 6 bases and J by 0 bases, with 11 bases between. The CDR3 is 14 amino acids. From germline, CDR1 is MNHEY and CDR2 SVGEGT. The CDR3 sequence: CASRGGPANYGYTF. The DNA of the CDR3 is TGTGCCAGCAGAGGAGGTCCCGCTAACTATGGCTACACCTTC.

This clonotype was seen repeatedly, ten times or more. The chain couples TRBV20-1 to TRBJ1-5; D unresolved. Germline CDR1 reads DFQATT; CDR2 reads SNEGSKA (reference sequence). The CDR3 has 14 amino acids. Between the trimmed V and J ends, which lost 5 bases and 4 bases, there was a span of 15 bases. The CDR3 DNA follows: TGCAGTGCTTACCGAGGCGGGGATAATCAGCCCCAGCATTTT. Amino acid sequence: CSAYRGGDNQPQHF.

The chain links TRBV10-1 to TRBJ2-1, with TRBD2 as a possible D gene (5 bases). The CDR3 spans 13 residues. V was trimmed by 4 bases and J by 7 bases, leaving 11 bases between them. The germline V gene has CDR1 WNHNN and CDR2 SYGVQD (reference sequence). The CDR3 coding sequence is TGCGCCAGCAGTGGGACTGGCCTAAATGAGCAGTTCTTC. It encodes CASSGTGLNEQFF.

The CDR3 bases are TGCAGTGCTCGAGGGGAGTATAGCAATCAGCCCCAGCATTTT. This translates into CSARGEYSNQPQHF. The chain combines TRBV20-1 with TRBJ1-5; D might be TRBD1 (5 bases). Looked up from germline, CDR1 is DFQATT and CDR2 is SNEGSKA (reference sequence). Trimming left V 5 bases short and J 0 bases short, with 11 bases between. This CDR3 spans 14 amino acids.

Worth noting for this clonotype: A read error is possible here, since a much larger clone lies one base away. This chain links TRBV7-6 with TRBJ2-7, with unresolved D. Germline V gives CDR1 SGHVS, CDR2 FNYEAQ. This CDR3 region has 13 residues. CDR3 sequence reads: CASSRVSTYKQYF. CDR3 nucleotide sequence: TGTGCCAGCAGCCGCGTGAGCACCTACAAGCAGTACTTC.

To note about this clonotype: This may stem from a read error, because a much larger clone lies one nucleotide away. The genes are TRBV5-4 and TRBJ2-2; D gene unclear. The CDR3 is made up of 13 amino acids. V gave up 4 bases and J gave up 3 bases, with 7 bases separating them. Germline lookup yields CDR1 SGHNT and CDR2 YYREEE (reference sequence). CDR3 in amino acids: CASSPQYTGELFF. CDR3 bases: TGTGCCAGCAGCCCACAGTACACCGGGGAGCTGTTTTTT.

This clonotype came up a few times. This chain joins TRBV27 and TRBJ1-1, with D possibly TRBD1 on 5 matching bases. V shed 0 bases and J shed 11 bases, with 13 bases lying between them. Germline CDR1 is MNHEY and CDR2 is SMNVEV (reference sequence). CDR3 length: 13 residues. The CDR3: CASSLSGQGSAFF. CDR3 in DNA: TGTGCCAGCAGTTTATCAGGGCAGGGCTCGGCTTTCTTT.

This clonotype turned up a few times. J is TRBJ2-1 and V is TRBV18; D gene unclear. This CDR3 contains 12 residues. The ends were cut back, 2 bases at V and 8 bases at J, with 7 bases in the middle. Germline V gene lookup returns CDR1 KGHSH and CDR2 LQKENI. CDR3 bases: TGTGCCAGCTCACCAACCGGGTATGAGCAGTTCTTC. This gives the protein CASSPTGYEQFF.

This clonotype was recorded a few times. The chain uses TRBV29-1 and TRBJ1-5; weak D call: TRBD1 (5 bases). The CDR3 is made up of 14 amino acids. The germline V and J ends were trimmed by 6 bases and 3 bases, with 15 bases remaining between them. The V gene's germline CDR1 is SQVTM and CDR2 ANQGSEA. CDR3: CSVPSGGPNQPQHF. CDR3 bases: TGCAGCGTCCCCAGCGGGGGTCCCAATCAGCCCCAGCATTTT.

This clonotype occurred many times. The gene calls are TRBV7-6 and TRBJ1-6, with 9 nucleotides matching TRBD1. J gave up 6 bases and V 2 bases, and 2 bases lay outside the gene matches. The CDR3 is 15 residues long. Germline V gene data show CDR1 as SGHVS and CDR2 as FNYEAQ. CDR3 bases: TGTGCCAGCAGCTTAACAGGGGGCAGTAATTCACCCCTCCACTTT. Amino acids: CASSLTGGSNSPLHF. Combining the CDR3 with reference TRBV7-6 and TRBJ1-6 gives the whole variable domain GAGVSQSPRYKVTKRGQDVALRCDPISGHVSLYWYRQALGQGPEFLTYFNYEAQQDKSGLPNDRFSAERPEGSISTLTIQRTEQRDSAMYRCASSLTGGSNSPLHFGNGTRLTVT.

This clonotype was picked up many times. The chain uses TRBV7-2 and TRBJ1-1; perhaps TRBD1 as D (5 bases). The V gene's germline CDR1 is SGHTA and CDR2 FQGNSA. CDR3 length equals 13 residues. V was pared by 4 bases and J by 8 bases, with 14 bases between. The CDR3 is CASSSTPGPEAFF. CDR3 coding DNA: TGTGCCAGCAGCTCCACCCCAGGGCCCGAAGCTTTCTTT.

The chain couples TRBV12-3 or TRBV12-4 to TRBJ1-5; D is undetermined. With 2 bases removed from V and 7 bases from J, the gap between germline ends came to 9 bases. CDR3 length equals 13 residues. The CDR3 protein is CASSLSWIQPQHF. In nucleotides, the CDR3 is TGTGCCAGCAGTTTAAGTTGGATACAGCCCCAGCATTTT.

This clonotype was seen more than once but under ten times. J is TRBJ2-1 and V is TRBV5-4, with D unresolved. Per the germline V gene, CDR1 is SGHNT and CDR2 is YYREEE (reference sequence). The V end was cut by 9 bases, the J end by 7 bases, with 20 bases between. CDR3 length: 14 amino acids. This chain's CDR3 is CATRTPEILNEQFF. DNA of the CDR3: TGTGCCACCAGGACCCCCGAGATCCTGAATGAGCAGTTCTTC. Variable domain in full (rest from reference TRBV5-4 and TRBJ2-1): ETGVTQSPTHLIKTRGQQVTLRCSSQSGHNTVSWYQQALGQGPQFIFQYYREEENGRGNFPPRFSGLQFPNYSSELNVNALELDDSALYLCATRTPEILNEQFFGPGTRLTVL.

This clonotype has a handful of counts. This chain uses TRBV12-3 or TRBV12-4 with TRBJ1-1; 12 bases match TRBD1. CDR3 length: 16 amino acids. Unmatched junction bases numbered 6, after V lost 2 bases and J lost 5 bases. CDR3 sequence: CASSLYGGQGATEAFF. CDR3 nucleotide sequence: TGTGCCAGCAGTTTATATGGGGGACAGGGGGCGACTGAAGCTTTCTTT.

This clonotype was seen ten or more times. The V call is TRBV30, the J call TRBJ2-3; 7 positions match TRBD1. The CDR3 has 16 amino acids. Germline V gene sequence: CDR1 GTSNPN, CDR2 SVGIG (reference sequence). V was pared by 2 bases and J by 3 bases, with 11 bases of the junction left unmatched. CDR3 sequence (DNA): TGTGCCTGGAGTTCCGGGACAGCCGACATGACAGATACGCAGTATTTT. As protein: CAWSSGTADMTDTQYF.

This clonotype was found many times. The genes are TRBV11-2 and TRBJ1-5, with D maybe TRBD1 (5 bases). The CDR3 has 14 amino acids. Germline CDR1 reads SGHAT; CDR2 reads FQNNGV. V lost 3 bases and J lost 6, with 12 bases in between. The CDR3 loop is CASSFAGQGQPQHF. The CDR3 nucleotides are TGTGCCAGCAGCTTCGCAGGGCAAGGTCAGCCCCAGCATTTT.

The sample holds many counts of this clonotype. The J gene is TRBJ1-5, the V gene TRBV20-1; 7 positions agree with TRBD1. The ends lost 6 bases at V and 0 bases at J; junction bases unmatched: 2. This CDR3 has 13 amino acids. Germline CDR1 is DFQATT and CDR2 is SNEGSKA (reference sequence). The CDR3 nucleotides read TGCAGTGCAGGGACAGATAGCAATCAGCCCCAGCATTTT. Its protein is CSAGTDSNQPQHF.

V gene TRBV4-2 combines with J gene TRBJ2-3; 9 bases fit TRBD2. V shed 0 bases and J 5 bases; nucleotides not matched to a gene: 9. The CDR3 is 17 amino acids. Germline CDR1 is LGHNA and CDR2 is YNFKEQ. The CDR3 here is CASSQDRRGGDRDTQYF. DNA for the CDR3: TGTGCCAGCAGCCAAGATCGGCGCGGGGGGGATAGAGATACGCAGTATTTT.

In this sample, this clonotype turned up many times. This chain joins TRBV7-9 and TRBJ2-7, with 8 bases that match TRBD1. CDR1 and CDR2 from the germline V gene are SEHNR and FQNEAQ (reference sequence). V lost 5 bases, J lost 5 bases, and 5 bases stayed unmatched. CDR3 length equals 13 residues. CDR3 residues: CASSPTGGNEQYF. DNA for the CDR3: TGTGCCAGCAGCCCAACAGGGGGAAACGAGCAGTACTTC.

The chain employs TRBV6-5 and TRBJ2-5, with TRBD1 matching over 7 bases. V dropped 3 bases and J dropped 2; count of bases not matched to a gene: 3. Germline V gene lookup returns CDR1 MNHEY and CDR2 SVGAGI. CDR3 length equals 14 residues. Here the CDR3 reads CASSYCRGQETQYF. Written as DNA, the CDR3 is TGTGCCAGCAGTTATTGCAGGGGGCAAGAGACCCAGTACTTC.